This T cell receptor beta chain was recovered during a study of shared clonotypes between healthy human individuals. Study information: Plates per donor: three CD4 naive, three CD4 memory, two CD8 naive, one CD8 memory. Study-wide results and caveats: Several donors showed sharing of 4.5% to 6% of naive CD4 clonotypes. Memory subsets generally showed lower estimated richness than naive subsets.

Sequencing was at deep level. TCRdb's copy holds only in-frame clones and misses some; the assay was immunoSEQ multiplex PCR. The sample includes around 2,000,000 clones, around 96% of them seen just once. CD8 cells classed as naive were CD45RO-negative and positively selected for CCR7, excluding terminally differentiated effector memory CD45RA+ cells. Of note for this clone: Its specificity is unknown.

The V end was cut by 4 bases, the J end by 0 bases, with 10 bases between. The CDR3 extends over 15 amino acids. In germline, CDR1 is LNHDA, CDR2 SQIVND (reference sequence). The specimen sequenced was naive CD8+ T cells sorted from blood. The TCR originated in a young man in good health. This chain connects TRBV19 to TRBJ2-1; no firm D call. The CDR3 here is CASSTVLDSYNEQFF. In DNA form, the CDR3 reads TGTGCCAGTAGTACTGTACTTGACTCCTACAATGAGCAGTTCTTC.